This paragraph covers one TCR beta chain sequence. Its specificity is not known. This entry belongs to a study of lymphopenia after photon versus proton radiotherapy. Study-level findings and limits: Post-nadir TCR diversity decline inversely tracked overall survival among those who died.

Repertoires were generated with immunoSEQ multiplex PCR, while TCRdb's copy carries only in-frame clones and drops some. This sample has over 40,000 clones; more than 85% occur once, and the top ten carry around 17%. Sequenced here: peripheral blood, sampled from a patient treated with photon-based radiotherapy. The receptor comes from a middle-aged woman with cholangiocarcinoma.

The CDR3 coding sequence is TGTGCCAGCAGTCACCTAGCGGGAGACGTCGAGCAGTTCTTC. It is translated as CASSHLAGDVEQFF. The rearrangement links TRBV7-9 to TRBJ2-1; 10 bases fit TRBD2. Looked up from germline, CDR1 is SEHNR and CDR2 is FQNEAQ (reference sequence). Trimming at V came to 6 bases and at J to 10 bases, leaving 9 bases not matched to a gene. The CDR3 is made up of 14 amino acids.